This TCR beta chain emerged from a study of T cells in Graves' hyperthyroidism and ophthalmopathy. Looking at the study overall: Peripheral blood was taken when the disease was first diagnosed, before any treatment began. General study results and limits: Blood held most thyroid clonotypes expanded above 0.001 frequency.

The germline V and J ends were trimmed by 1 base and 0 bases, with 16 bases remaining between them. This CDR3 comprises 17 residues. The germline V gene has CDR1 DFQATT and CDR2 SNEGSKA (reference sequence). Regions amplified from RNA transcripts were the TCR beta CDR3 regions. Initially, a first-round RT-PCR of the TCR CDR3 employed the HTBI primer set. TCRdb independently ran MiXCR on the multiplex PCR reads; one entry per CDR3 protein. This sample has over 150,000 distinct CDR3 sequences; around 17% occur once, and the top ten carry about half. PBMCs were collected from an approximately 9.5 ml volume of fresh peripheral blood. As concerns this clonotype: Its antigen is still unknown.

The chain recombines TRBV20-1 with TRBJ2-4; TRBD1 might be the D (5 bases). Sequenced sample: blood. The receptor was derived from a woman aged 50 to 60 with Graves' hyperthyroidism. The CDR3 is CSARVFGRTGAKNIQYF. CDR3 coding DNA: TGCAGTGCTAGAGTATTCGGTCGTACAGGAGCCAAAAACATTCAGTACTTC.